The rows below give T cell receptor beta chains drawn from one sample of a study of T cells expressing NK-cell markers. TCRdb processed the 5' RACE reads again and assigns one entry to each CDR3 protein, with no DNA. The table for this sample gives 140,000 or so distinct CDR3 sequences. Sequencing used blood T cells: a sorted CD56 or NKG2C T cell subset, CD4+ or CD8+ T cells, or bulk PBMC T cells (not recorded which). The receptor source for this set is a man in his late teens or twenties in good health. Both conserved end residues are part of each CDR3. Fields, in order: J gene, V gene, CDR3 protein.

TRBJ1-1,TRBV9,CASSAVGNTEAFF
TRBJ2-7,TRBV28,CASSVGRMKYEQYF
TRBJ2-4,TRBV5-1,CASSPGTLEFRHIQYF
TRBJ2-4,TRBV2,CASSGPQTIAKNIQYF
TRBJ2-7,TRBV24-1,CATSEASGRSEQYF
TRBJ2-1,TRBV24-1,CATGGWESGARNNEQFF
TRBJ2-3,TRBV10-3,CAIKMAGESTDTQYF
TRBJ2-7,TRBV9,CASSPHGGSGDSSYEQYF
TRBJ2-5,TRBV7-2,CASSSGGPGGIETQYF
TRBJ2-2,TRBV2,CASSAPGLGGELFF
TRBJ2-7,TRBV4-2,CASSQPPTDDISYEQYF
TRBJ1-6,TRBV30,CAWSAGQGNSPLHF
TRBJ2-3,TRBV7-3,CASSSGTSGRDTQYF
TRBJ2-2,TRBV4-1,CASSPLATNTGELFF
TRBJ1-5,TRBV27,CASSLGPPGSNQPQHF
TRBJ2-1,TRBV29-1,CSGSGSLTYNEQFF
TRBJ2-3,TRBV6-4,CASSDEGAGTDTQYF
TRBJ2-3,TRBV7-6,CASSLAAASSTDTQYF
TRBJ2-1,TRBV12-3/TRBV12-4,CASSLGAGDSQFF
TRBJ2-3,TRBV20-1,CSARGRISTDTQYF
TRBJ2-3,TRBV12-3/TRBV12-4,CASSLIRSTDTQYF
TRBJ2-1,TRBV4-1,CASSQELGGGPYNEQFF
TRBJ1-5,TRBV5-6,CASSLAGHHNQPQHF
TRBJ2-3,TRBV12-3/TRBV12-4,CASAYLGDTQYF
TRBJ2-3,TRBV6-2/TRBV6-3,CASSSGTSGRGLTDTQYF